The 29 T cell receptor beta chains presented below share a single source sample, sequenced in a study of blood T cell repertoires in COVID-19. Method: immunoSEQ multiplex PCR; TCRdb's copy keeps in-frame clones and lacks some. In the table there are approximately 150,000 clones, approximately 91% of which are singletons. Sequencing was carried out using peripheral blood. The receptors come from a man between 65 and 79 years old with acute or convalescent COVID-19.

The chain has TRBV19 and TRBJ2-3; D is ambiguous. The CDR3 runs 12 residues. Trimming removed 5 bases at V and 9 bases at J, with 12 bases between. Germline V gene lookup returns CDR1 LNHDA and CDR2 SQIVND (reference sequence). The CDR3 DNA sequence: TGTGCCAGTAGTCCGCCCCGAGCGACGCAGTATTTT. The encoded protein is CASSPPRATQYF.

The J gene is TRBJ2-1, the V gene TRBV5-1; 10 positions agree with TRBD2. The length of the CDR3 is 16 residues. Germline CDR1 and CDR2: SGHRS and YFSETQ. Trimming removed 4 bases from V and 3 bases from J; junction bases left unmatched: 7. The CDR3 DNA reads TGCGCCAGCAGCGCCAAGGCTAGCGGGAGCTACAATGAGCAGTTCTTC. It encodes CASSAKASGSYNEQFF. The full variable domain, in which reference TRBV5-1 and TRBJ2-1 provide the parts outside the CDR3, is KAGVTQTPRYLIKTRGQQVTLSCSPISGHRSVSWYQQTPGQGLQFLFEYFSETQRNKGNFPGRFSGRQFSNSRSEMNVSTLELGDSALYLCASSAKASGSYNEQFFGPGTRLTVL.

The chain is built from TRBV28 and TRBJ2-7, with TRBD1 identical over 9 bases. V shed 3 bases and J 5 bases; nucleotides not matched to a gene: 5. This CDR3 has 14 amino acids. CDR1 and CDR2 from the germline V gene are MDHEN and SYDVKM. CDR3 nucleotide sequence: TGTGCCAGCAGTTTCCCTCGGACAGGGGACGAGCAGTACTTC. Its translation is CASSFPRTGDEQYF.

The genes are TRBV5-1 and TRBJ1-2; D perhaps matches TRBD1 (5 bases). CDR3 size: 14 residues. From germline, CDR1 is SGHRS and CDR2 YFSETQ. Trimming stripped 1 base from V and 4 bases from J, with 11 bases between. The chain's CDR3 is CASSLSTETYGYTF. CDR3 nucleotide sequence: TGCGCCAGCAGCTTGTCGACAGAAACCTATGGCTACACCTTC.

This chain joins TRBV7-9 and TRBJ1-3; D unresolved. With 5 bases removed from V and 2 bases from J, the gap between germline ends came to 10 bases. This CDR3 region has 14 residues. The germline CDR1 and CDR2 sequences are SEHNR and FQNEAQ (reference sequence). CDR3 bases: TGTGCCAGCAGCCTGACACTGCCTGGAAACACCATATATTTT. Translated, it gives CASSLTLPGNTIYF.

This clone was counted a few times. The CDR3 sequence: CASSVLQNYGYTF. The DNA for the CDR3 is TGTGCCAGCAGTGTCCTACAGAACTATGGCTACACCTTC. The rearrangement joins TRBV28 to TRBJ1-2; D is unclear. The CDR3 covers 13 residues. V lost 5 bases and J lost 2, with 9 bases in between. Germline V gene data show CDR1 as MDHEN and CDR2 as SYDVKM.

DNA of the CDR3: TGTGCCAGCAGCCAAAGGCGGCGGGGTGGCTATGGCTACACCTTC. Translation gives CASSQRRRGGYGYTF. The V and J genes are TRBV3-1 (or the pseudogene TRBV3-2) and TRBJ1-2; D remains unclear. Trimming stripped 2 bases from V and 4 bases from J, with 14 bases between. The CDR3 contains 15 residues. Germline-derived CDR1 and CDR2 are LGHDT and YNNKEL (reference sequence).

The chain joins TRBV28 to TRBJ1-5, with D possibly matching TRBD1 (5 bases). The CDR3 is made up of 16 amino acids. Germline-derived CDR1 and CDR2 are MDHEN and SYDVKM. With 6 bases removed from V and 3 bases from J, the gap between germline ends came to 18 bases. This chain's CDR3 is CASSYTQVVNNQPQHF. DNA of the CDR3: TGTGCCAGCAGCTATACACAGGTAGTTAACAATCAGCCCCAGCATTTT.

The rearrangement uses TRBV6-5 and TRBJ1-6; 7 bases are a match to TRBD1. Germline assignment: CDR1 MNHEY and CDR2 SVGAGI. The length of the CDR3 is 15 residues. V trimming: 5 bases; J trimming: 6 bases; junction bases outside the gene matches: 7. In nucleotides, the CDR3 is TGTGCCAGCAGTACCGGGACAGTCGGTAATTCACCCCTCCACTTT. It is translated as CASSTGTVGNSPLHF.

J is TRBJ1-1 and V is TRBV7-6; 7 bases fit TRBD1. CDR1 and CDR2 from the germline V gene are SGHVS and FNYEAQ. The V gene end was trimmed by 2 bases and the J gene end by 0 bases; junction bases not matched to a gene: 3. This CDR3 has 15 amino acids. The CDR3 sequence: CASSLWDSMNTEAFF. CDR3 nucleotides: TGTGCCAGCAGCTTATGGGACAGTATGAACACTGAAGCTTTCTTT.

V is TRBV7-6 and J is TRBJ1-6; D is undetermined. The CDR3 spans 16 residues. V lost 3 bases to trimming and J lost 0 bases, with 9 bases between them. The germline V gene has CDR1 SGHVS and CDR2 FNYEAQ. CDR3: CASSFQDFSYNSPLHF. The CDR3 DNA is TGTGCCAGCAGCTTCCAGGATTTCTCCTATAATTCACCCCTCCACTTT. The complete variable domain, with remaining parts taken from reference TRBV7-6 and TRBJ1-6, reads GAGVSQSPRYKVTKRGQDVALRCDPISGHVSLYWYRQALGQGPEFLTYFNYEAQQDKSGLPNDRFSAERPEGSISTLTIQRTEQRDSAMYRCASSFQDFSYNSPLHFGNGTRLTVT.

This chain links TRBV5-8 with TRBJ1-2; TRBD1 might be the D (6 bases). CDR1 SGHTS and CDR2 YDEGEE come from the germline V gene. V gave up 3 bases and J gave up 1 base, with 10 bases separating them. The CDR3 is made up of 14 amino acids. The CDR3 protein is CASSSAGVNYGYTF. Here the CDR3 DNA reads TGTGCCAGCAGCTCAGCAGGGGTTAACTATGGCTACACCTTC. Combining the CDR3 with reference TRBV5-8 and TRBJ1-2 gives the whole variable domain EAGVTQSPTHLIKTRGQQATLRCSPISGHTSVYWYQQALGLGLQFLLWYDEGEERNRGNFPPRFSGRQFPNYSSELNVNALELEDSALYLCASSSAGVNYGYTFGSGTRLTVV.

The chain couples TRBV5-5 to TRBJ2-7; 7 bases are shared with TRBD1. CDR1 and CDR2 (germline): SGHKS, YYEKEE (reference sequence). The length of the CDR3 is 14 residues. V shed 4 bases, J shed 0 bases, and the junction held 4 bases outside the gene matches. The CDR3 reads CASSPRGNSYEQYF. CDR3 DNA: TGTGCCAGCAGCCCCAGGGGGAACTCCTACGAGCAGTACTTC.

This clone was counted a few times. This chain connects TRBV18 to TRBJ1-6; TRBD1 matches at 7 bases. CDR1 and CDR2 (germline): KGHSH, LQKENI. The CDR3 sequence is 15 residues long. The V segment lost 3 bases and the J segment 5 bases; nucleotides outside the gene matches: 4. The CDR3 here is CASSPTGVDNSPLHF. The CDR3 region has the DNA TGTGCCAGCTCACCTACAGGGGTAGATAATTCACCCCTCCACTTT. Together with reference TRBV18 and TRBJ1-6, the CDR3 gives the full variable domain: NAGVMQNPRHLVRRRGQEARLRCSPMKGHSHVYWYRQLPEEGLKFMVYLQKENIIDESGMPKERFSAEFPKEGPSILRIQQVVRGDSAAYFCASSPTGVDNSPLHFGNGTRLTVT.

V usage is TRBV2 and J usage is TRBJ2-7; no clear D. The CDR3 sequence is 12 residues long. V lost 6 bases and J lost 9, with 15 bases in between. CDR1 and CDR2 (germline): SNHLY, FYNNEI. CDR3 coding DNA: TGTGCCAGCAGCGACCAAGACAAGCTGCAGTACTTC. The encoded protein is CASSDQDKLQYF.

The V and J genes are TRBV27 and TRBJ2-1, with TRBD2 matching 11 bases. V lost 4 bases, J lost 4 bases, and 3 bases stayed unmatched. The germline CDR1 and CDR2 sequences are MNHEY and SMNVEV (reference sequence). This CDR3 is 15 amino acids long. Here the CDR3 DNA reads TGTGCCAGCAGTTATCTAGCGGGAGGTTACAATGAGCAGTTCTTC. It specifies CASSYLAGGYNEQFF.

The V and J genes are TRBV5-1 and TRBJ2-5; tentative D call: TRBD1 (6 bases). Germline assignment: CDR1 SGHRS and CDR2 YFSETQ. This CDR3 spans 16 amino acids. V gave up 0 bases and J gave up 2 bases, with 14 bases separating them. The CDR3 region has the DNA TGCGCCAGCAGCTTGGGCCTTACCGGGACACAAGAGACCCAGTACTTC. This gives the protein CASSLGLTGTQETQYF. The full variable domain, its missing parts supplied by reference TRBV5-1 and TRBJ2-5, is KAGVTQTPRYLIKTRGQQVTLSCSPISGHRSVSWYQQTPGQGLQFLFEYFSETQRNKGNFPGRFSGRQFSNSRSEMNVSTLELGDSALYLCASSLGLTGTQETQYFGPGTRLLVL.

This clone was seen once. J is TRBJ2-1 and V is TRBV11-3; D perhaps matches TRBD2 (6 bases). CDR3 length: 15 residues. Trimming removed 0 bases from V and 3 bases from J, with 9 bases in between. The germline V gene encodes CDR1 SGHNT and CDR2 YENEEA. The CDR3 sequence: CASSLDGSRYNEQFF. CDR3 nucleotide sequence: TGTGCCAGCAGCTTAGACGGGAGCCGCTACAATGAGCAGTTCTTC.

The gene calls are TRBV5-4 and TRBJ2-3; D uncertain. V was clipped by 6 bases and J by 3 bases, with 17 bases between them. This CDR3 contains 15 residues. From germline, CDR1 is SGHNT and CDR2 YYREEE (reference sequence). As DNA, the CDR3 is TGTGCCAGCAACCCCGGGTCGGAGATGACAGATACGCAGTATTTT. This codes for CASNPGSEMTDTQYF.

This chain links TRBV5-1 with TRBJ2-2; a weak D match, TRBD2 (6 bases). Germline V lookup: CDR1 SGHRS, CDR2 YFSETQ. This CDR3 is built from 15 residues. V lost 4 bases to trimming and J lost 4 bases, with 14 bases between them. The chain's CDR3 is CASSPSRGTTGELFF. Written as DNA, the CDR3 is TGCGCCAGCAGCCCGTCGCGGGGTACCACCGGGGAGCTGTTTTTT.

As regards this clone: Other DNA sequences in this specimen translate into the identical CDR3. CDR3 region: CASSLAGTGYGNTIYF. CDR3 DNA: TGCGCCAGCAGCTTAGCCGGGACAGGGTACGGAAACACCATATATTTT. The V call is TRBV5-1, the J call TRBJ1-3; 9 bases match TRBD1. Germline V lookup: CDR1 SGHRS, CDR2 YFSETQ. V gave up 2 bases and J gave up 4 bases; unmatched junction bases: 7. This CDR3 is 16 amino acids long.

This clone showed up just once. This chain uses TRBV5-4 with TRBJ2-5; 12 nucleotides agree with TRBD2. This CDR3 has 17 amino acids. The junction had 10 bases not matched to a gene; V was cut back by 2 bases and J by 5 bases. Germline-derived CDR1 and CDR2 are SGHNT and YYREEE (reference sequence). The CDR3 reads CASSLRLAGERLETQYF. The CDR3 nucleotides read TGTGCCAGCAGCTTACGACTAGCGGGGGAAAGACTTGAGACCCAGTACTTC.

The chain is built from TRBV3-1 (or the pseudogene TRBV3-2) and TRBJ1-2; D not resolved. The germline V gene encodes CDR1 LGHDT and CDR2 YNNKEL (reference sequence). This CDR3 has 14 residues. The germline V and J ends were trimmed by 1 base and 3 bases, with 9 bases remaining between them. CDR3 in amino acids: CASSQAGEDYGYTF. The CDR3 nucleotides are TGTGCCAGCAGCCAAGCTGGGGAGGACTATGGCTACACCTTC.

This rearrangement joins TRBV5-1 to TRBJ2-2, with TRBD2 matching over 14 bases. V shed 4 bases and J 4 bases; nucleotides not matched to a gene: 15. The CDR3 sequence is 20 residues long. The V gene's germline CDR1 is SGHRS and CDR2 YFSETQ. Here the CDR3 reads CASSRKPGLAGESSTGELFF. CDR3 bases: TGCGCCAGCAGCCGAAAGCCGGGACTAGCGGGAGAATCGAGCACCGGGGAGCTGTTTTTT. Looking up the rest from reference TRBV5-1 and TRBJ2-2 gives the full variable domain: KAGVTQTPRYLIKTRGQQVTLSCSPISGHRSVSWYQQTPGQGLQFLFEYFSETQRNKGNFPGRFSGRQFSNSRSEMNVSTLELGDSALYLCASSRKPGLAGESSTGELFFGEGSRLTVL.

The chain uses TRBV3-1 (or the pseudogene TRBV3-2) and TRBJ1-5, with 11 positions matching TRBD1. J was trimmed by 6 bases and V by 5 bases; bases with no gene match: 9. From germline, CDR1 is LGHDT and CDR2 YNNKEL (reference sequence). The length of the CDR3 is 16 residues. CDR3 region: CASSAPLGTGGQPQHF. The CDR3 coding sequence is TGTGCCAGCAGCGCCCCGCTAGGGACAGGGGGTCAGCCCCAGCATTTT.

This sequence joins TRBV5-3 and TRBJ2-3; D is ambiguous. TRBV5-3 is treated as an ORF (open reading frame) with a function not yet certain. Trimming pared 0 bases from V and 6 bases from J, leaving 5 bases between. The CDR3 spans 12 residues. CDR3 DNA sequence: TGTGCCAGAAGCTTGGGCCGGGATACGCAGTATTTT. Encoded protein: CARSLGRDTQYF.

This clone was observed a single time. CDR3 coding DNA: TGTGCCAGCAGCTTGGGGACTAGCGGAAACACAGATACGCAGTATTTT. Its protein is CASSLGTSGNTDTQYF. The V gene is TRBV5-4, the J gene TRBJ2-3; 10 bases are a match to TRBD2. J lost 2 bases, V lost 0 bases, and 3 bases had no gene match. Germline-derived CDR1 and CDR2 are SGHNT and YYREEE (reference sequence). The CDR3 has 16 amino acids.

V is TRBV27 and J is TRBJ2-1, with 13 bases fitting TRBD2. Trimming took 5 bases from V and 9 from J; bases not matched to a gene: 22. The CDR3 is 20 residues long. The germline gives CDR1 MNHEY, CDR2 SMNVEV (reference sequence). The chain's CDR3 is CASSPSEGQGRTSGRAEQFF. The CDR3 DNA reads TGTGCCAGCAGTCCGAGTGAAGGACAGGGGAGAACTAGCGGGAGGGCTGAGCAGTTCTTC.

This rearrangement joins TRBV7-9 to TRBJ1-6; 9 bases are a match to TRBD1. V gave up 1 base and J gave up 9 bases; unmatched junction bases: 4. The CDR3 has 15 residues. Germline CDR1 reads SEHNR; CDR2 reads FQNEAQ (reference sequence). CDR3 in amino acids: CASSLGQGVGSPLHF. In nucleotides, the CDR3 is TGTGCCAGCAGCTTAGGACAGGGGGTCGGTTCACCCCTCCACTTT. Variable domain in full (rest from reference TRBV7-9 and TRBJ1-6): DTGVSQNPRHKITKRGQNVTFRCDPISEHNRLYWYRQTLGQGPEFLTYFQNEAQLEKSRLLSDRFSAERPKGSFSTLEIQRTEQGDSAMYLCASSLGQGVGSPLHFGNGTRLTVT.